The 18 T cell receptor beta chains presented below share a single source sample, sequenced in a study of beta chain features in type 1 diabetes. Broader study findings: Shorter TCRB CDR3s, moderately but significantly so, marked every one of the four CD4+ subsets in Type 1 diabetes patients.

The study reverse transcribed the entire isolated RNA, so it sequenced expressed TCRB transcripts. Some clones are missing from TCRdb's copy, which holds only in-frame ones; the method was immunoSEQ multiplex PCR. Here the sample spans 600,000 or so clones, 11% to 15% being singletons. Their recognized antigens are unknown. Material: naive CD4+ T cells from blood. These receptors came from a man aged 18 to 30 with type 1 diabetes.

Only a few counts were recorded for this clone. This chain joins TRBV25-1 and TRBJ1-2; a possible D gene is TRBD1 (5 bases). Germline V gene data show CDR1 as MGHDK and CDR2 as SYGVNS. V gave up 7 bases and J gave up 6 bases, with 15 bases separating them. The CDR3 covers 13 residues. DNA of the CDR3: TGTGCCAGCAAGGGGTCGAGGGTTCATGGCTACACCTTC. Translation gives CASKGSRVHGYTF.

This rearrangement joins TRBV2 to TRBJ1-5; tentative D call: TRBD1 (5 bases). This CDR3 is built from 18 residues. V was shortened by 3 bases and J by 1 base, with 19 bases between the two germline ends. Per the germline V gene, CDR1 is SNHLY and CDR2 is FYNNEI. In nucleotides, the CDR3 is TGTGCCAGCAGTGAGTCCCCCGGATGGAGGGGAAGCAATCAGCCCCAGCATTTT. Translation: CASSESPGWRGSNQPQHF.

The chain carries TRBV14 and TRBJ1-6, with TRBD1 identical over 7 bases. Germline CDR1 is SGHDN and CDR2 is FVKESK. The J segment lost 14 bases and the V segment lost 0 bases, leaving 10 bases of the junction unmatched. The CDR3 contains 15 residues. For the CDR3, the DNA is TGTGCCAGCAGCCAAGAGGGAGGGGGCGTATTCACCCTCCACTTT. Its protein product is CASSQEGGGVFTLHF.

The gene calls are TRBV7-2 and TRBJ2-5; 9 bases align to TRBD2. The CDR3 totals 17 residues. Germline loops: CDR1 SGHTA, CDR2 FQGNSA. Germline trimming cut 4 bases from V and 2 bases from J; bases unmatched to any gene: 11. DNA of the CDR3: TGTGCCAGCAGCTCCCCTGGAGCGGGGGGTGGGCAAGAGACCCAGTACTTC. Translation gives CASSSPGAGGGQETQYF.

The J gene is TRBJ2-3, the V gene TRBV9, with 9 bases that match TRBD2. The CDR3 loop spans 16 amino acids. Germline CDR1 is SGDLS and CDR2 is YYNGEE. V was pared by 0 bases and J by 2 bases, with 4 bases of the junction left unmatched. CDR3 sequence (DNA): TGTGCCAGCAGCGTAGGGATAGCGGGGGCCACAGATACGCAGTATTTT. It encodes CASSVGIAGATDTQYF.

This clone was counted only a few times. The CDR3 region is CASSFGTGVRTGELFF. The CDR3 coding sequence is TGTGCCAGCAGCTTTGGGACAGGCGTTAGGACCGGGGAGCTGTTTTTT. This sequence joins TRBV5-6 and TRBJ2-2; 8 positions match TRBD1. V lost 2 bases and J lost 5; bases outside the gene matches: 8. The germline CDR1 and CDR2 sequences are SGHDT and YYEEEE. The CDR3 contains 16 residues.

The V gene is TRBV5-1, the J gene TRBJ2-7; 8 bases fit TRBD1. CDR1 and CDR2 (germline): SGHRS, YFSETQ. J was trimmed by 2 bases and V by 6 bases; bases with no gene match: 10. There are 15 residues in the CDR3. The CDR3 region is CASTQSGTGTYEQYF. As DNA, the CDR3 is TGCGCCAGCACTCAGTCCGGGACAGGCACCTACGAGCAGTACTTC.

This clone appeared once. This rearrangement joins TRBV6-5 to TRBJ2-3; D is uncertain. The CDR3 has 13 amino acids. CDR1 is MNHEY, CDR2 SVGAGI, per germline. V was trimmed by 0 bases and J by 5 bases, leaving 6 bases between them. The CDR3 region is CASSYSPGDTQYF. The CDR3 DNA is TGTGCCAGCAGTTACTCACCCGGAGATACGCAGTATTTT.

The V call is TRBV7-2, the J call TRBJ2-3; 7 bases are shared with TRBD1. V shed 5 bases, J shed 1 base, and the junction held 6 bases outside the gene matches. The CDR3 runs to 15 residues. Germline V gene data show CDR1 as SGHTA and CDR2 as FQGNSA. The CDR3: CASSVRDSRTDTQYF. The CDR3 region has the DNA TGTGCCAGCAGCGTAAGGGACAGCCGCACAGATACGCAGTATTTT.

Concerning this clone: The same CDR3 can be traced to other DNA sequences in this sample. V and J are TRBV7-9 and TRBJ1-1, with D perhaps matching TRBD1 (5 bases). CDR3 length equals 13 residues. Trimming removed 5 bases at V and 2 bases at J, with 9 bases between. CDR1 is SEHNR, CDR2 FQNEAQ, per germline (reference sequence). In DNA form, the CDR3 reads TGTGCCAGCAGCCTCGGACAAAACACTGAAGCTTTCTTT. Translation gives CASSLGQNTEAFF.

This clone was counted between two and nine times. Other DNA sequences of this sample code for an identical CDR3. This sequence joins TRBV28 and TRBJ1-2, with unresolved D. V was cut by 5 bases and J by 4 bases, with 8 bases left in between. This CDR3 has 12 residues. Looked up from germline, CDR1 is MDHEN and CDR2 is SYDVKM. The CDR3 DNA is TGTGCCAGCAGTCTAAAGGGCTATGGCTACACCTTC. Translation: CASSLKGYGYTF.

This clone was counted only a few times. This chain connects TRBV14 to TRBJ2-7; D is unclear. Trimming took 4 bases from V and 2 from J, leaving 18 bases between them. Germline assignment: CDR1 SGHDN and CDR2 FVKESK. The CDR3 extends over 16 amino acids. As DNA, the CDR3 is TGTGCCAGCAGCCCCGTTTCCGGAGCCCTCCCCTACGAGCAGTACTTC. Translating it yields CASSPVSGALPYEQYF.

This clone was observed a single time. The chain has TRBV10-3 and TRBJ1-1; D unresolved. This CDR3 spans 15 amino acids. CDR1 and CDR2 (germline): ENHRY, SYGVKD. The V gene lost 2 bases and the J gene lost 0 bases, with 10 bases spanning the gap. The CDR3 spells CAISERQDVNTEAFF. CDR3 DNA: TGTGCCATCAGTGAGCGGCAAGATGTGAACACTGAAGCTTTCTTT.

The sample holds a few counts of this clone. The genes are TRBV30 and TRBJ1-1, with a tentative D call TRBD1 (6 bases). Trimming left V 2 bases short and J 7 bases short, with 11 bases between. The CDR3 has 12 amino acids. CDR1 is GTSNPN, CDR2 SVGIG, per germline (reference sequence). CDR3 in DNA: TGTGCCTGGAGTCGGGGGGCTAATGAAGCTTTCTTT. This translates into CAWSRGANEAFF.

In this sample, this clone turned up a few times. The rearrangement joins TRBV4-3 to TRBJ2-3, with D tentatively TRBD1 or TRBD2 (7 bases each). The CDR3 is 17 amino acids. Trimming stripped 5 bases from V and 9 bases from J, with 27 bases between. The germline CDR1 and CDR2 sequences are LGHNA and YSLEER. CDR3 sequence (DNA): TGCGCCAGCAGCAGGGGTATTGTTTCAGGGGGGGTTTGGACGCAGTATTTT. It specifies CASSRGIVSGGVWTQYF.

A few counts support this clone. The rearrangement joins TRBV4-2 to TRBJ2-5; TRBD2 matches 8 bases. After removal of 0 bases from V and 3 bases from J, the junction contained 3 bases not matched to a gene. The length of the CDR3 is 15 residues. Germline lookup yields CDR1 LGHNA and CDR2 YNFKEQ. This CDR3 reads CASSQDETSEETQYF. Here the CDR3 DNA reads TGTGCCAGCAGCCAAGATGAGACTAGCGAAGAGACCCAGTACTTC.

This clone came up a few times. This rearrangement joins TRBV15 to TRBJ2-5; D remains ambiguous. Per the germline V gene, CDR1 is LNHNV and CDR2 is YYDKDF (reference sequence). The CDR3 is 13 residues long. Between the trimmed V and J ends, which lost 3 bases and 3 bases, there was a span of 8 bases. CDR3 sequence (DNA): TGTGCCACCAGCAGGGATGGGGAAGAGACCCAGTACTTC. The encoded protein is CATSRDGEETQYF.

CDR3 sequence reads: CASSQTLAGGLWGSYNEQFF. The CDR3 DNA sequence: TGTGCCAGCAGCCAAACACTAGCGGGAGGGCTTTGGGGTTCCTACAATGAGCAGTTCTTC. This chain links TRBV4-2 with TRBJ2-1, with 13 bases matching TRBD2. The CDR3 extends over 20 amino acids. Per germline, CDR1 LGHNA and CDR2 YNFKEQ. Unmatched junction bases numbered 11, after V lost 2 bases and J lost 1 base.